Following are 31 T cell receptor beta chains from one sample sequenced in a study of neurological immune-mediated disorders. TCRdb re-called the 5' RACE reads through MiXCR, storing one row per CDR3 protein. In the table there are 75,000 to 95,000 distinct CDR3 sequences, roughly a sixth of which are singletons. The specimen sequenced was PBMCs. The source of these receptors is a woman aged 40 to 49 in good health.

This clonotype was observed many times. The chain recombines TRBV20-1 with TRBJ1-6; D is perhaps TRBD1 (5 bases). Germline V lookup: CDR1 DFQATT, CDR2 SNEGSKA (reference sequence). The CDR3 length is 13 residues. Trimming pared 5 bases from V and 8 bases from J, leaving 13 bases between. The CDR3 nucleotides read TGCAGTGCTTCCAAAGACAGATATTCACCCCTCCACTTT. It translates to CSASKDRYSPLHF.

This clonotype was found many times. The V and J genes are TRBV28 and TRBJ1-5, with 7 nucleotides matching TRBD1. The germline V gene encodes CDR1 MDHEN and CDR2 SYDVKM. Trimming removed 6 bases from V and 7 bases from J; junction bases left unmatched: 9. The CDR3 sequence is 14 residues long. For the CDR3, the DNA is TGTGCCAGCAGCCTTACAGGGGACTCGCAGCCCCAGCATTTT. Amino acids: CASSLTGDSQPQHF. Complete variable domain (other parts from reference TRBV28 and TRBJ1-5): DVKVTQSSRYLVKRTGEKVFLECVQDMDHENMFWYRQDPGLGLRLIYFSYDVKMKEKGDIPEGYSVSREKKERFSLILESASTNQTSMYLCASSLTGDSQPQHFGDGTRLSIL.

This clonotype has a count of ten or more. The rearrangement uses TRBV10-2 and TRBJ2-7; no clear D. In germline, CDR1 is WSHSY, CDR2 SAAADI. CDR3 length: 14 residues. Between the trimmed V and J ends, which lost 0 bases and 5 bases, there was a span of 11 bases. The CDR3 loop reads CASSESASSHEQYV. The CDR3 DNA is TGCGCCAGCAGTGAGTCTGCGAGCTCGCACGAGCAGTACGTC.

Many counts were recorded for this clonotype. The V gene is TRBV3-1, the J gene TRBJ2-1; no reliable D call. Trimming took off 8 bases at V and 7 bases at J, with 9 bases between the two ends. From germline, CDR1 is LGHDT and CDR2 YNNKEL (reference sequence). This CDR3 comprises 11 residues. CDR3 nucleotides: TGTGCCAGCGGGGTCGTTAATGAGCAGTTCTTC. Residues: CASGVVNEQFF.

In this sample, this clonotype turned up a few times. The J gene is TRBJ2-3, the V gene TRBV5-4; 8 bases line up with TRBD2. The germline gives CDR1 SGHNT, CDR2 YYREEE (reference sequence). The V gene end was trimmed by 4 bases and the J gene end by 6 bases; junction bases not matched to a gene: 10. This CDR3 spans 15 amino acids. The CDR3 loop reads CASSPTGGQVDTQYF. The DNA of the CDR3 is TGTGCCAGCAGCCCGACGGGGGGGCAGGTGGATACGCAGTATTTT.

This clonotype was recorded many times. The chain carries TRBV29-1 and TRBJ1-1, with D maybe TRBD1 (5 bases). The ends were cut back, 5 bases at V and 6 bases at J, with 13 bases in the middle. Germline values: CDR1 SQVTM, CDR2 ANQGSEA. CDR3 length equals 12 residues. This CDR3 reads CSVRWGFAEAFF. CDR3 DNA: TGCAGCGTTCGGTGGGGGTTTGCTGAAGCTTTCTTT.

This clonotype was seen ten or more times. The chain employs TRBV12-3 or TRBV12-4 and TRBJ1-1; 7 bases align to TRBD1. There are 13 residues in the CDR3. V dropped 6 bases and J dropped 7; count of bases not matched to a gene: 8. The DNA of the CDR3 is TGTGCCAGCAGCCTAAACAGGGACAGTGAAGCTTTCTTT. Translated: CASSLNRDSEAFF.

This clonotype was counted many times. The chain employs TRBV20-1 and TRBJ1-1; D is undetermined. Germline assignment: CDR1 DFQATT and CDR2 SNEGSKA (reference sequence). The CDR3 has 15 residues. V lost 0 bases to trimming and J lost 7 bases, with 18 bases between them. CDR3 sequence (DNA): TGCAGTGCTAGAGATTCGCGGCAGGACCTGCGTGAAGCTTTCTTT. It translates to CSARDSRQDLREAFF.

CDR3 sequence (DNA): TGCAGTGCTAGCCGTTCAGGGGTGTTGAACACTGAAGCTTTCTTT. Translated: CSASRSGVLNTEAFF. The J gene is TRBJ1-1, the V gene TRBV20-1; D possibly corresponds to TRBD1 (6 bases). The V gene lost 3 bases and the J gene lost 0 bases, with 14 bases spanning the gap. The CDR3 consists of 15 residues. The germline CDR1 and CDR2 sequences are DFQATT and SNEGSKA (reference sequence).

The sample holds many counts of this clonotype. The chain recombines TRBV12-3 or TRBV12-4 with TRBJ1-1; the D gene is possibly TRBD1 (6 bases). CDR3 length: 14 residues. The V gene lost 2 bases and the J gene lost 1 base, with 8 bases spanning the gap. CDR3 sequence reads: CASSLQGTNTEAFF. The CDR3 nucleotides are TGTGCCAGCAGTTTACAGGGGACGAACACTGAAGCTTTCTTT.

The CDR3: CASSQGVDPYYEQYF. CDR3 nucleotides: TGCGCCAGCAGCCAAGGTGTGGACCCCTACTACGAGCAGTACTTC. The chain couples TRBV4-3 to TRBJ2-7, with D unclear. CDR3 length equals 15 residues. Germline loops: CDR1 LGHNA, CDR2 YSLEER. Trimming removed 1 base from V and 3 bases from J, with 13 bases in between.

This clonotype was counted ten times or more. This rearrangement joins TRBV7-9 to TRBJ2-1, with D possibly matching TRBD2 (7 bases). Looked up from germline, CDR1 is SEHNR and CDR2 is FQNEAQ (reference sequence). Trimming removed 5 bases from V and 8 bases from J, with 19 bases in between. The CDR3 sequence is 15 residues long. In DNA form, the CDR3 reads TGTGCCAGCAGCCCCCCGGGGGGCCAAGAGGATGAGCAGTTCTTC. Residues: CASSPPGGQEDEQFF. Full variable domain (outside the CDR3, taken from reference TRBV7-9 and TRBJ2-1): DTGVSQNPRHKITKRGQNVTFRCDPISEHNRLYWYRQTLGQGPEFLTYFQNEAQLEKSRLLSDRFSAERPKGSFSTLEIQRTEQGDSAMYLCASSPPGGQEDEQFFGPGTRLTVL.

This clonotype has ten or more counts. J is TRBJ2-7 and V is TRBV20-1; D is undetermined. The CDR3 extends over 12 amino acids. CDR1 and CDR2 (germline): DFQATT, SNEGSKA (reference sequence). The V end lost 6 bases, the J end lost 0 bases, and 9 bases lay between the germline ends. CDR3: CSAPGPSYEQYV. DNA of the CDR3: TGCAGTGCACCAGGACCCTCCTACGAGCAGTACGTC.

This clonotype was counted many times. This rearrangement joins TRBV20-1 to TRBJ2-7, with TRBD1 matching 11 bases. Germline assignment: CDR1 DFQATT and CDR2 SNEGSKA (reference sequence). The V segment lost 1 base and the J segment 0 bases; nucleotides outside the gene matches: 5. CDR3 size: 16 residues. CDR3: CSARATGTGGSYEQYF. DNA for the CDR3: TGCAGTGCTAGAGCCACCGGGACAGGGGGCTCCTACGAGCAGTACTTC.

The sample holds many counts of this clonotype. This chain joins TRBV27 and TRBJ1-2, with D maybe TRBD1 (5 bases). With 8 bases removed from V and 6 bases from J, the gap between germline ends came to 16 bases. The CDR3 covers 13 residues. The germline CDR1 and CDR2 sequences are MNHEY and SMNVEV (reference sequence). The CDR3 sequence: CASRGWGEDGYTF. As DNA, the CDR3 is TGTGCCAGCCGAGGGTGGGGCGAGGATGGCTACACCTTC.

This clonotype appeared many times. The V call is TRBV12-3 or TRBV12-4, the J call TRBJ2-5; D is unclear. This CDR3 is built from 13 residues. Trimming took 1 base from V and 2 from J, leaving 5 bases between them. The CDR3 is CASSLGPQETQYF. The DNA for the CDR3 is TGTGCCAGCAGTTTAGGTCCGCAAGAGACCCAGTACTTC.

This clonotype appeared many times. The gene calls are TRBV25-1 and TRBJ2-7; TRBD2 aligns across 13 bases. V shed 5 bases and J 7 bases; nucleotides not matched to a gene: 8. Per germline, CDR1 MGHDK and CDR2 SYGVNS. This CDR3 comprises 15 residues. The CDR3, as DNA: TGTGCCAGCAGTTCCACTAGCGGGGGGGCCGGTGAGCAGTACTTC. Protein product: CASSSTSGGAGEQYF.

The table lists this clonotype with many counts. The chain employs TRBV6-6 and TRBJ2-3; perhaps TRBD2 as D (6 bases). The CDR3 runs to 14 residues. Germline V gene data show CDR1 as MNHNY and CDR2 as SVGAGI (reference sequence). Trimming removed 2 bases from V and 2 bases from J, with 8 bases in between. In nucleotides, the CDR3 is TGTGCCAGCAGTTACGGCGGGGTCACAGATACGCAGTATTTT. Protein sequence: CASSYGGVTDTQYF.

In this sample, this clonotype turned up many times. The chain links TRBV5-1 to TRBJ2-5, with D hard to call. Trimming cost V 4 bases and J 2 bases, with 9 bases left between them. The CDR3 spans 13 residues. Germline-derived CDR1 and CDR2 are SGHRS and YFSETQ. CDR3 in DNA: TGCGCCAGCAGCACGGAACGGCAAGAGACCCAGTACTTC. The encoded protein is CASSTERQETQYF.

The chain joins TRBV2 to TRBJ2-1; the D is unclear. This CDR3 has 16 residues. Germline-derived CDR1 and CDR2 are SNHLY and FYNNEI. V shed 6 bases and J shed 6 bases, with 21 bases lying between them. CDR3 sequence (DNA): TGTGCCAGCAGACAAATCATCTCTACTCTGGGCAATGAGCAGTTCTTC. Its protein is CASRQIISTLGNEQFF.

Ten or more counts support this clonotype. This sequence joins TRBV20-1 and TRBJ1-3; D not certain. Germline V CDR1 and CDR2: DFQATT, SNEGSKA (reference sequence). The germline V and J ends were trimmed by 3 bases and 4 bases, with 19 bases remaining between them. This CDR3 has 16 amino acids. This chain's CDR3 is CSARIGSEARGNTIYF. CDR3 DNA: TGCAGTGCTAGGATCGGCTCAGAAGCGCGCGGAAACACCATATATTTT.

CDR3 DNA sequence: TGTGCCAGCAGTTACAACAGGGTCAACACTGAAGCTTTCTTT. It codes for CASSYNRVNTEAFF. This chain connects TRBV6-5 to TRBJ1-1; weak D call: TRBD1 (6 bases). Trimming cost V 2 bases and J 2 bases, with 9 bases left between them. In germline, CDR1 is MNHEY, CDR2 SVGAGI. The CDR3 is 14 residues long.

Many counts were recorded for this clonotype. The J gene is TRBJ2-1, the V gene TRBV7-2, with 11 bases identical to TRBD2. J lost 9 bases, V lost 5 bases, and 3 bases had no gene match. The germline CDR1 and CDR2 sequences are SGHTA and FQGNSA. This CDR3 is 13 amino acids long. CDR3 sequence (DNA): TGTGCCAGCAGCCCCGGGACTAGCGGTGAGCAGTTCTTC. Residues: CASSPGTSGEQFF.

Ten or more counts support this clonotype. This rearrangement joins TRBV20-1 to TRBJ2-7; D unclear. This CDR3 is 12 amino acids long. Germline loops: CDR1 DFQATT, CDR2 SNEGSKA (reference sequence). Trimming stripped 3 bases from V and 0 bases from J, with 6 bases between. For the CDR3, the DNA is TGCAGTGCTAGTCATAGCTCCTACGAGCAGTACGTC. Translation gives CSASHSSYEQYV.

The rearrangement joins TRBV7-8 to TRBJ1-4; D might be TRBD1 (6 bases). The CDR3 extends over 16 amino acids. V was pared by 3 bases and J by 8 bases, with 19 bases between. Germline CDR1 is SGHVS and CDR2 is FQNEAQ. The CDR3: CASSFIAGDQGEKLFF. As DNA, the CDR3 is TGTGCCAGCAGCTTTATTGCAGGGGACCAAGGAGAAAAACTGTTTTTT.

The table lists this clonotype with a few counts. The chain carries TRBV20-1 and TRBJ1-2, with D tentatively TRBD1 (6 bases). The CDR3 consists of 12 residues. Trimming removed 5 bases at V and 3 bases at J, with 10 bases between. The germline gives CDR1 DFQATT, CDR2 SNEGSKA (reference sequence). The CDR3 loop reads CSASRGDYGYTF. Here the CDR3 DNA reads TGCAGTGCTTCCAGGGGTGACTATGGCTACACCTTC.

The rearrangement joins TRBV5-5 to TRBJ2-7; 7 nucleotides agree with TRBD1. Germline CDR1 reads SGHKS; CDR2 reads YYEKEE (reference sequence). V dropped 5 bases and J dropped 7; count of bases not matched to a gene: 6. This CDR3 is 12 amino acids long. CDR3 sequence reads: CASSFTGEEQYF. DNA of the CDR3: TGTGCCAGCAGTTTCACAGGGGAGGAGCAGTACTTC.

This clonotype appeared many times. The rearrangement uses TRBV15 and TRBJ2-3; TRBD2 matches 9 bases. V lost 1 base, J lost 2 bases, and 7 bases stayed unmatched. The CDR3 runs to 17 residues. The V gene's germline CDR1 is LNHNV and CDR2 YYDKDF (reference sequence). The CDR3 DNA reads TGTGCCACCAGCAGAGTGGGTAGCGGGAGATTCACAGATACGCAGTATTTT. Translation: CATSRVGSGRFTDTQYF.

This clonotype showed up many times. This chain joins TRBV5-1 and TRBJ2-2, with 13 bases that match TRBD2. After removal of 0 bases from V and 5 bases from J, the junction contained 1 base not matched to a gene. Per the germline V gene, CDR1 is SGHRS and CDR2 is YFSETQ. The CDR3 is 16 amino acids. CDR3 sequence (DNA): TGCGCCAGCAGCTTGGAGACTAGCGGGGGGACCGGGGAGCTGTTTTTT. This codes for CASSLETSGGTGELFF.

Of note for this clonotype: A much larger clone differs from this one at a single base, so this may be a read error. Since no conserved phenylalanine or tryptophan closes the CDR3, a read error is the likely cause. The chain links TRBV12-3 or TRBV12-4 to TRBJ2-6; possibly TRBD1 for D (5 bases). CDR3 size: 15 residues. Trimming shortened V by 3 bases and J by 0 bases, and 6 bases separated the two germline ends. CDR3: CASSFDSSGANVLTS. CDR3 DNA sequence: TGTGCCAGCAGTTTTGACAGCTCTGGGGCCAACGTCCTGACTTCC.

The sample holds many counts of this clonotype. V is TRBV7-7 and J is TRBJ2-1; weak D call: TRBD2 (7 bases). From germline, CDR1 is SSHAT and CDR2 FNYEAQ (reference sequence). CDR3 length equals 18 residues. Between the trimmed V and J ends, which lost 5 bases and 0 bases, there was a span of 20 bases. This CDR3 is CASSPFPGGRDSYNEQFF. For the CDR3, the DNA is TGTGCCAGCAGCCCCTTCCCCGGGGGGCGCGACTCCTACAATGAGCAGTTCTTC.